The present TCR beta chain was sequenced within a study of cytomegalovirus exposure and HLA in healthy donors. Study conclusions and caveats: Later analysis suggested links between common viral pathogens and several top significant clusters. Most TCR sequences were seen very rarely across donors, but some public TCRs occurred in many. Cytomegalovirus association was listed for around 180 TCR beta chains. Most CMV-associated TCR beta chains appeared HLA-restricted in a later analysis.

Germline CDR1 and CDR2: MGHDK and SYGVNS. Trimming left V 1 base short and J 10 bases short, with 13 bases between. This CDR3 is built from 13 residues. The PCR made use of 60 Vbeta and 13 Jbeta primers. TCRdb's table, derived via immunoSEQ multiplex PCR, lists solely in-frame clones and lacks some. This sample has roughly 220,000 clones; 65% to 75% occur once, and the top ten carry roughly 2%. About this clone: Its antigen is unknown.

What was sequenced was PBMCs. This chain joins TRBV25-1 and TRBJ1-1; possibly TRBD1 for D (5 bases). This clonotype originated in a woman younger than 45 in good health and CMV-seronegative. The CDR3 reads CASSELGVRAAFF. In DNA form, the CDR3 reads TGTGCCAGCAGTGAATTAGGGGTTCGGGCAGCTTTCTTT.